The 29 T cell receptor beta chains listed next were all sequenced from one sample in a study of blood T cell repertoires in COVID-19. Method: immunoSEQ multiplex PCR; TCRdb's copy keeps in-frame clones and lacks some. The table has about 81,000 clones, approximately 82% seen once. The sample comprised peripheral blood. These receptors were obtained from a human donor in a cohort sampled during active COVID-19.

The genes are TRBV14 and TRBJ1-1; no reliable D call. Germline CDR1 SGHDN, CDR2 FVKESK. The V gene lost 2 bases and the J gene lost 1 base, with 8 bases spanning the gap. This CDR3 has 14 amino acids. The DNA for the CDR3 is TGTGCCAGCAGCCAACGCCCCGGGAACACTGAAGCTTTCTTT. Its translation: CASSQRPGNTEAFF.

The chain uses TRBV6-4 and TRBJ1-5; D remains ambiguous. Trimming took off 3 bases at V and 2 bases at J, with 8 bases between the two ends. This CDR3 has 14 residues. The V gene's germline CDR1 is MRHNA and CDR2 SNTAGT. CDR3 residues: CASSEEAGNQPQHF. DNA for the CDR3: TGTGCCAGCAGTGAGGAGGCAGGCAATCAGCCCCAGCATTTT.

The V gene is TRBV29-1, the J gene TRBJ2-5; 7 bases are a match to TRBD2. The germline V gene has CDR1 SQVTM and CDR2 ANQGSEA. The CDR3 sequence is 13 residues long. Germline trimming cut 4 bases from V and 7 bases from J; bases unmatched to any gene: 9. The CDR3 here is CSVVGGSTGTQYF. The CDR3 coding sequence is TGCAGCGTTGTCGGGGGGTCAACGGGGACCCAGTACTTC.

The CDR3 sequence is CATSEKGQGDSGNTIYF. The CDR3 DNA sequence: TGTGCCACCAGTGAGAAGGGACAGGGGGATTCTGGAAACACCATATATTTT. The V call is TRBV24-1, the J call TRBJ1-3; TRBD1 agrees at 11 bases. V lost 4 bases and J lost 1; bases outside the gene matches: 5. This CDR3 is 17 amino acids long. Germline V CDR1 and CDR2: KGHDR, SFDVKD.

The chain joins TRBV3-1 (or the pseudogene TRBV3-2) to TRBJ1-2; no definite D call. V was pared by 1 base and J by 1 base, with 13 bases between. The CDR3 runs to 16 residues. Germline-derived CDR1 and CDR2 are LGHDT and YNNKEL (reference sequence). CDR3 loop: CASSQGVADVNYGYTF. The CDR3 DNA follows: TGTGCCAGCAGCCAAGGTGTGGCAGATGTTAACTATGGCTACACCTTC.

The chain recombines TRBV11-3 with TRBJ2-6, with TRBD2 as a possible D gene (6 bases). Trimming took off 4 bases at V and 0 bases at J, with 13 bases between the two ends. The CDR3 is made up of 17 amino acids. Germline CDR1 and CDR2: SGHNT and YENEEA. CDR3 amino acids: CASSSSDGSSGANVLTF. The CDR3 coding sequence is TGTGCCAGCAGCTCCTCGGACGGGAGCTCTGGGGCCAACGTCCTGACTTTC.

The chain combines TRBV6-1 with TRBJ1-3; D uncertain. V lost 0 bases to trimming and J lost 7 bases, with 10 bases between them. Germline V lookup: CDR1 MNHNS, CDR2 SASEGT. CDR3 length: 14 residues. CDR3 coding DNA: TGTGCCAGCAGTGAAGCGGAGGGATGGAACACCATATATTTT. This codes for CASSEAEGWNTIYF.

Here the CDR3 DNA reads TGTGCCAGCAGCCAAGGTGGAGTAGCCAAAAACATTCAGTACTTC. This gives the protein CASSQGGVAKNIQYF. This rearrangement joins TRBV3-1 (or the pseudogene TRBV3-2) to TRBJ2-4, with no clear D. Germline assignment: CDR1 LGHDT and CDR2 YNNKEL (reference sequence). The V end was cut by 1 base, the J end by 0 bases, with 7 bases between. CDR3 length: 15 amino acids.

The chain combines TRBV6-5 with TRBJ1-5, with D possibly being TRBD1 (6 bases). The V and J ends lost 7 bases and 4 bases respectively, with 14 bases between them. The CDR3 runs to 14 residues. CDR1 and CDR2 from the germline V gene are MNHEY and SVGAGI. CDR3 in DNA: TGTGCCAGCACGGGGGAGGGGGTTAATCAGCCCCAGCATTTT. Translating it yields CASTGEGVNQPQHF.

The genes are TRBV6-5 and TRBJ1-5, with a tentative D call TRBD1 (5 bases). Germline values: CDR1 MNHEY, CDR2 SVGAGI. CDR3 size: 12 residues. V lost 5 bases and J lost 7, with 9 bases in between. Here the CDR3 reads CASSRQGQPQHF. The DNA of the CDR3 is TGTGCCAGCAGTCGGCAGGGACAGCCCCAGCATTTT.

This chain links TRBV5-1 with TRBJ1-2; D remains ambiguous. This CDR3 is built from 12 residues. Trimming shortened V by 9 bases and J by 2 bases, and 11 bases separated the two germline ends. Per the germline V gene, CDR1 is SGHRS and CDR2 is YFSETQ. In nucleotides, the CDR3 is TGCGCCACCCGAGGGCGAAACTATGGCTACACCTTC. The encoded protein is CATRGRNYGYTF.

This sequence joins TRBV7-2 and TRBJ1-1, with D possibly matching TRBD1 (5 bases). The CDR3 has 16 amino acids. Trimming pared 5 bases from V and 2 bases from J, leaving 18 bases between. CDR1 and CDR2 (germline): SGHTA, FQGNSA. The CDR3 DNA follows: TGTGCCAGCAGCCCTCTTGTGGCAGGGTTCAACACTGAAGCTTTCTTT. It codes for CASSPLVAGFNTEAFF.

The J gene is TRBJ2-5, the V gene TRBV10-2, with 12 nucleotides matching TRBD2. In germline, CDR1 is WSHSY, CDR2 SAAADI. The V and J ends lost 6 bases and 1 base, in that order; junction bases with no gene match: 6. There are 16 residues in the CDR3. CDR3 region: CASRATSGGFQETQYF. The CDR3 DNA reads as TGCGCCAGCAGAGCAACTAGCGGGGGGTTCCAAGAGACCCAGTACTTC.

The V and J genes are TRBV19 and TRBJ2-7; the D is unclear. Germline-derived CDR1 and CDR2 are LNHDA and SQIVND (reference sequence). Trimming removed 7 bases at V and 4 bases at J, with 17 bases between. The length of the CDR3 is 14 residues. CDR3 sequence reads: CASTQWPVPYEQYF. CDR3 DNA sequence: TGTGCCAGTACCCAATGGCCAGTTCCTTACGAGCAGTACTTC.

This clone was counted a few times. The CDR3 region is CSADKDSFYNEQFF. The CDR3 nucleotides read TGCAGCGCCGACAAGGACAGTTTCTACAATGAGCAGTTCTTC. V usage is TRBV29-1 and J usage is TRBJ2-1, with D tentatively TRBD1 (6 bases). The CDR3 is 14 residues long. Trimming left V 7 bases short and J 3 bases short, with 16 bases between. Germline CDR1 is SQVTM and CDR2 is ANQGSEA.

The gene calls are TRBV6-2 or TRBV6-3 and TRBJ2-7; a weak D match, TRBD2 (7 bases). Trimming pared 6 bases from V and 0 bases from J, leaving 15 bases between. CDR3 length: 15 residues. The germline V gene encodes CDR1 MNHEY and CDR2 SVGEGT. The CDR3 protein is CASSFAGANSYEQYF. Written as DNA, the CDR3 is TGTGCCAGCAGCTTTGCGGGGGCCAACTCCTACGAGCAGTACTTC.

The V call is TRBV9, the J call TRBJ2-7; D call uncertain. Germline V gene sequence: CDR1 SGDLS, CDR2 YYNGEE. The CDR3 is 16 amino acids. V shed 0 bases and J shed 0 bases, with 13 bases lying between them. The CDR3 DNA is TGTGCCAGCAGCGTAGATTACACGGGTTTCTCCTACGAGCAGTACTTC. Its protein is CASSVDYTGFSYEQYF. Together with reference TRBV9 and TRBJ2-7, the CDR3 gives the full variable domain: DSGVTQTPKHLITATGQRVTLRCSPRSGDLSVYWYQQSLDQGLQFLIQYYNGEERAKGNILERFSAQQFPDLHSELNLSSLELGDSALYFCASSVDYTGFSYEQYFGPGTRLTVT.

This clone showed up just once. V is TRBV2 and J is TRBJ2-7, with 10 nucleotides matching TRBD1. CDR3 size: 14 residues. CDR1 and CDR2 from the germline V gene are SNHLY and FYNNEI. The V and J ends lost 10 bases and 2 bases, in that order; junction bases with no gene match: 8. Here the CDR3 reads CANSRGQGPYEQYF. The CDR3 region has the DNA TGTGCCAATTCGAGGGGACAGGGGCCCTACGAGCAGTACTTC.

The chain is built from TRBV25-1 and TRBJ1-1, with 8 bases matching TRBD1. V dropped 4 bases and J dropped 0; count of bases not matched to a gene: 4. The CDR3 covers 15 residues. Germline CDR1 and CDR2: MGHDK and SYGVNS. CDR3 DNA sequence: TGTGCCAGCAGTGGGGACAGGCTACTGAACACTGAAGCTTTCTTT. Translation: CASSGDRLLNTEAFF.

This clone was picked up a small number of times. The chain couples TRBV7-9 to TRBJ2-6; 9 positions match TRBD1. After removal of 3 bases from V and 1 base from J, the junction contained 10 bases not matched to a gene. The germline V gene encodes CDR1 SEHNR and CDR2 FQNEAQ (reference sequence). The CDR3 sequence is 19 residues long. The CDR3 DNA follows: TGTGCCAGCAGCTTTCGTAGAACAGGGGGCGCATCTGGGGCCAACGTCCTGACTTTC. It yields the protein CASSFRRTGGASGANVLTF.

This chain connects TRBV9 to TRBJ1-4, with TRBD1 matching over 9 bases. CDR1 is SGDLS, CDR2 YYNGEE, per germline. CDR3 length: 15 amino acids. V lost 0 bases to trimming and J lost 8 bases; unmatched junction nucleotides: 5. CDR3 sequence reads: CASSVGDRVGEKLFF. CDR3 DNA: TGTGCCAGCAGCGTAGGGGACAGGGTGGGGGAAAAACTGTTTTTT.

The rearrangement joins TRBV27 to TRBJ2-7, with D possibly TRBD1 on 6 matching bases. Trimming took 6 bases from V and 2 from J, leaving 11 bases between them. Per germline, CDR1 MNHEY and CDR2 SMNVEV (reference sequence). The CDR3 is made up of 13 amino acids. CDR3 sequence: CASRLPGAYEQYF. The CDR3 nucleotides are TGTGCCAGCAGGTTGCCAGGGGCCTACGAGCAGTACTTC.

The chain couples TRBV11-2 to TRBJ2-7; D may be TRBD1 (9 bases). The CDR3 has 15 residues. In germline, CDR1 is SGHAT, CDR2 FQNNGV. The V gene lost 6 bases and the J gene lost 6 bases, with 21 bases spanning the gap. The CDR3, as DNA: TGTGCCAGCAGTCCCGGGGGGGACAGGGCGCGCGAGCAGTACTTC. It is translated as CASSPGGDRAREQYF.

The chain joins TRBV7-9 to TRBJ2-7, with TRBD2 as a possible D gene (5 bases). Trimming left V 5 bases short and J 3 bases short, with 14 bases between. CDR1 SEHNR and CDR2 FQNEAQ come from the germline V gene (reference sequence). The CDR3 runs to 14 residues. The CDR3 reads CASSPGILIYEQYF. CDR3 nucleotides: TGTGCCAGCAGCCCCGGGATTTTGATCTACGAGCAGTACTTC.

The V gene is TRBV18, the J gene TRBJ1-1, with D tentatively TRBD1 (6 bases). CDR3 length equals 15 residues. The V end lost 4 bases, the J end lost 1 base, and 13 bases lay between the germline ends. Germline V gives CDR1 KGHSH, CDR2 LQKENI. CDR3 in amino acids: CASSLQSTGNTEAFF. For the CDR3, the DNA is TGTGCCAGCTCACTCCAATCGACAGGGAACACTGAAGCTTTCTTT. The full variable domain, rest sourced from reference TRBV18 and TRBJ1-1, is NAGVMQNPRHLVRRRGQEARLRCSPMKGHSHVYWYRQLPEEGLKFMVYLQKENIIDESGMPKERFSAEFPKEGPSILRIQQVVRGDSAAYFCASSLQSTGNTEAFFGQGTRLTVV.

This clone was counted a single time. J is TRBJ1-2 and V is TRBV30; tentative D call: TRBD1 (5 bases). Germline CDR1 and CDR2: GTSNPN and SVGIG (reference sequence). V was cut by 0 bases and J by 8 bases, with 13 bases left in between. CDR3 length: 13 amino acids. In nucleotides, the CDR3 is TGTGCCTGGAGTGTAGGCGGGGGTGGAGGCTACACCTTC. This gives the protein CAWSVGGGGGYTF.

V gene TRBV7-2 combines with J gene TRBJ2-3; no clear D. The CDR3 is 12 amino acids. The germline gives CDR1 SGHTA, CDR2 FQGNSA. The germline V and J ends were trimmed by 4 bases and 6 bases, with 8 bases remaining between them. The CDR3 nucleotides are TGTGCCAGCAGCTGGGCTGCCGATACGCAGTATTTT. Its protein is CASSWAADTQYF.

The chain joins TRBV25-1 to TRBJ1-2, with unresolved D. Germline V CDR1 and CDR2: MGHDK, SYGVNS. The CDR3 spans 14 residues. Trimming removed 7 bases from V and 3 bases from J, with 15 bases in between. The CDR3 nucleotides read TGTGCCAGCACCTCAAGCCCGCTTGACTATGGCTACACCTTC. Amino acid sequence: CASTSSPLDYGYTF.

The chain recombines TRBV7-9 with TRBJ1-1; TRBD1 agrees at 9 bases. The CDR3 extends over 14 amino acids. Germline V lookup: CDR1 SEHNR, CDR2 FQNEAQ (reference sequence). The trim removed 5 bases at V and 7 bases at J, leaving 8 bases unmatched. The CDR3 sequence is CASSLGQGKFEAFF. The CDR3 DNA follows: TGTGCCAGCAGCCTGGGACAGGGAAAATTTGAAGCTTTCTTT. Filled out from reference TRBV7-9 and TRBJ1-1, the complete variable domain reads DTGVSQNPRHKITKRGQNVTFRCDPISEHNRLYWYRQTLGQGPEFLTYFQNEAQLEKSRLLSDRFSAERPKGSFSTLEIQRTEQGDSAMYLCASSLGQGKFEAFFGQGTRLTVV.